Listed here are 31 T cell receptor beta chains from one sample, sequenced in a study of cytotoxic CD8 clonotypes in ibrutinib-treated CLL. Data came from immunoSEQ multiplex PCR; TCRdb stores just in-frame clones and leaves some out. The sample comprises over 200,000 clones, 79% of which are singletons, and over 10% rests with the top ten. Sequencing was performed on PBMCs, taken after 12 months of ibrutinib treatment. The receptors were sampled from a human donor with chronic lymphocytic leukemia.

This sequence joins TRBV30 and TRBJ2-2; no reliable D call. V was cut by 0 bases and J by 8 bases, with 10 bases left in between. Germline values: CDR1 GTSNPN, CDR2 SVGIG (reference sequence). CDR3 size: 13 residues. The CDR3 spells CAWSVMSEGELFF. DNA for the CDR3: TGTGCCTGGAGTGTAATGTCCGAAGGGGAGCTGTTTTTT.

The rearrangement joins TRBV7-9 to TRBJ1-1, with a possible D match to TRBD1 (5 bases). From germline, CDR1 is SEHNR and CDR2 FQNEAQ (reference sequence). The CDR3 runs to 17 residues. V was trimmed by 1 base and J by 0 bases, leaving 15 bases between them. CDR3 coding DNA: TGTGCCAGCAGCTTAGATATAGGGGTCCTATTGAACACTGAAGCTTTCTTT. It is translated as CASSLDIGVLLNTEAFF.

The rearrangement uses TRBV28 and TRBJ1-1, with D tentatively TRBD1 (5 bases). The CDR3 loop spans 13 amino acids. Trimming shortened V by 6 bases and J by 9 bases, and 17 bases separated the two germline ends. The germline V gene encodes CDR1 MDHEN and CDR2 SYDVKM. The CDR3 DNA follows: TGTGCCAGCAGCTCTGGGGACGTAGGAAAAGCTTTCTTT. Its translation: CASSSGDVGKAFF.

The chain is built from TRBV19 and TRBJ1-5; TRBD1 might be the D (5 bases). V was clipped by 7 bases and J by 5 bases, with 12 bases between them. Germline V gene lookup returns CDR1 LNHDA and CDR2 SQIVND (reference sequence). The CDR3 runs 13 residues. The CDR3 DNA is TGTGCCAGTACCTCGCAGGGATATCAGCCCCAGCATTTT. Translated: CASTSQGYQPQHF.

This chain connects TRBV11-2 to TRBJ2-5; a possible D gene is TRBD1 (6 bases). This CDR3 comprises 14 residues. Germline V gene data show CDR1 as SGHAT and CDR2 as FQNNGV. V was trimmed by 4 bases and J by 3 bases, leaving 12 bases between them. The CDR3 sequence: CASSYSTGKETQYF. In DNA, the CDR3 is TGTGCCAGCAGCTATTCTACAGGGAAAGAGACCCAGTACTTC.

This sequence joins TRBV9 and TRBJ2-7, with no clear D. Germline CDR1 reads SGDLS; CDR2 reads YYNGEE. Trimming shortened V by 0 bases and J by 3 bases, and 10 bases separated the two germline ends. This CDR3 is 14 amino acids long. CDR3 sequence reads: CASSVVPGSYEQYF. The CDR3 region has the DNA TGTGCCAGCAGCGTAGTACCCGGAAGCTACGAGCAGTACTTC.

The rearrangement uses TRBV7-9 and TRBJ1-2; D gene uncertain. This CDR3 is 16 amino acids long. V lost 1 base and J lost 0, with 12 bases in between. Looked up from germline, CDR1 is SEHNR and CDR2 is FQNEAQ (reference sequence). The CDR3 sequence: CASSLGPALTNYGYTF. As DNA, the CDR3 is TGTGCCAGCAGCTTAGGGCCAGCACTTACTAACTATGGCTACACCTTC.

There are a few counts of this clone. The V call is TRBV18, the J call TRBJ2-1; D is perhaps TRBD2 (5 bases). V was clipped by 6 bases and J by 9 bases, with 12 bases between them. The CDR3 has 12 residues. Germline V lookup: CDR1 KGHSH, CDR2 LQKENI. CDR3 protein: CASSPIEGEQFF. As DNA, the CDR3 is TGTGCCAGCTCGCCGATTGAGGGTGAGCAGTTCTTC.

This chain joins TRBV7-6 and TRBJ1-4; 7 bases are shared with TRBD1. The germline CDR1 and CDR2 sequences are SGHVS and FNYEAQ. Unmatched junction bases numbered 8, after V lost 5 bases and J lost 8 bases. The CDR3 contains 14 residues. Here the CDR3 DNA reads TGTGCCAGCAGCCTCGGACAGGCCCGCGAAAAACTGTTTTTT. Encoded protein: CASSLGQAREKLFF. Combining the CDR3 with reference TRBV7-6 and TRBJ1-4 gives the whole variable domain GAGVSQSPRYKVTKRGQDVALRCDPISGHVSLYWYRQALGQGPEFLTYFNYEAQQDKSGLPNDRFSAERPEGSISTLTIQRTEQRDSAMYRCASSLGQAREKLFFGSGTQLSVL.

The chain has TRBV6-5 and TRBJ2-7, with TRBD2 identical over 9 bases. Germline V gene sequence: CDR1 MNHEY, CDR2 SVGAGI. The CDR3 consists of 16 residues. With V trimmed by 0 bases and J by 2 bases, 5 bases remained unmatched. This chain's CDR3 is CASSYSVASGAYEQYF. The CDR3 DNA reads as TGTGCCAGCAGTTACTCGGTTGCTAGCGGGGCCTACGAGCAGTACTTC.

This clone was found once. Here the CDR3 reads CASSPRDSGFTDTQYF. In nucleotides, the CDR3 is TGTGCCAGCTCACCACGTGACAGTGGGTTCACAGATACGCAGTATTTT. V usage is TRBV18 and J usage is TRBJ2-3; the D gene is possibly TRBD1 (5 bases). V was shortened by 1 base and J by 2 bases, with 13 bases between the two germline ends. Germline lookup yields CDR1 KGHSH and CDR2 LQKENI. The CDR3 length is 16 residues. The entire variable domain, with the rest obtained from reference TRBV18 and TRBJ2-3, is as follows: NAGVMQNPRHLVRRRGQEARLRCSPMKGHSHVYWYRQLPEEGLKFMVYLQKENIIDESGMPKERFSAEFPKEGPSILRIQQVVRGDSAAYFCASSPRDSGFTDTQYFGPGTRLTVL.

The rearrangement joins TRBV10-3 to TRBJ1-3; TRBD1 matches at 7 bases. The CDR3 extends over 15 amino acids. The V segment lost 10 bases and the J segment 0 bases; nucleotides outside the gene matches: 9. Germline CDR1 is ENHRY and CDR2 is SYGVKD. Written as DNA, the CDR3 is TGTGCCACCAGGGGGACAGCTTCCTCTGGAAACACCATATATTTT. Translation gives CATRGTASSGNTIYF.

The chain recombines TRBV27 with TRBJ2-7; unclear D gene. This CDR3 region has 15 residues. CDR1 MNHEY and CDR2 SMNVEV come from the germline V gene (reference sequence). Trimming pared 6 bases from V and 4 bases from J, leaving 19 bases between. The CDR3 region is CASSQEGRWIYEQYF. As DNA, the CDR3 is TGTGCCAGCAGCCAGGAAGGCCGGTGGATTTACGAGCAGTACTTC.

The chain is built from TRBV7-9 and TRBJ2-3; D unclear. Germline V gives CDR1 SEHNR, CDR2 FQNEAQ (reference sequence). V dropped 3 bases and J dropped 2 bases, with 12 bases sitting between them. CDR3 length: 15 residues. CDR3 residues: CASSFAVWDTDTQYF. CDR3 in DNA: TGTGCCAGCAGCTTCGCGGTTTGGGACACAGATACGCAGTATTTT.

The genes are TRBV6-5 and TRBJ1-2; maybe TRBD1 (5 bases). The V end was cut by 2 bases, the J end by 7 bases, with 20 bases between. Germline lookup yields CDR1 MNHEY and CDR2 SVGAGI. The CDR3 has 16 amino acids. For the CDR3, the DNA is TGTGCCAGCAGTTACGATCCAGGGAGCACGGGAAGTGGCTACACCTTC. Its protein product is CASSYDPGSTGSGYTF.

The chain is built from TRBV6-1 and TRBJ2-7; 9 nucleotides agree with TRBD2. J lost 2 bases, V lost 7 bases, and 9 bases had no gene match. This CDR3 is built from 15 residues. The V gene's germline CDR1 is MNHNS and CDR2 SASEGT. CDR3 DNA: TGTGCCAGCAATTTAGCGGGAGACTTCGCCTACGAGCAGTACTTC. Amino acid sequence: CASNLAGDFAYEQYF.

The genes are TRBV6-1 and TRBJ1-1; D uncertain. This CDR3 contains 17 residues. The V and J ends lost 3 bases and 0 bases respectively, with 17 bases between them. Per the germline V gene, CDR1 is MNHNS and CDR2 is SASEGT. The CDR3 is CASSDGGTIGVNTEAFF. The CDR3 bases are TGTGCCAGCAGTGACGGTGGTACGATCGGAGTGAACACTGAAGCTTTCTTT.

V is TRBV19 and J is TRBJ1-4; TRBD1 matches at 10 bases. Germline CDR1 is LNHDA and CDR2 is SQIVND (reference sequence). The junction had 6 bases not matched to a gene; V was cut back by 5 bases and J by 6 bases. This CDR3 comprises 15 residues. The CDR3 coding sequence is TGTGCCAGTAGTGCAATGGGGACAGGGGATGAAAAACTGTTTTTT. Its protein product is CASSAMGTGDEKLFF.

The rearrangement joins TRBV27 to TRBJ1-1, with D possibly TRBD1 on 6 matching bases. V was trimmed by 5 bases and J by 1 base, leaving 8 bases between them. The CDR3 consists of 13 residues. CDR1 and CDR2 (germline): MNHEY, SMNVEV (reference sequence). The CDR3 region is CASSPQGNTEAFF. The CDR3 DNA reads TGTGCCAGCAGTCCACAGGGGAACACTGAAGCTTTCTTT.

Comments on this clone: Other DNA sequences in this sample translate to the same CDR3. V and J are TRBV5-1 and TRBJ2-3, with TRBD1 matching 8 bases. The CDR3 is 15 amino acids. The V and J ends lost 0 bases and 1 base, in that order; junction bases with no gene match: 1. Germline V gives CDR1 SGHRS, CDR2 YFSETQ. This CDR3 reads CASSLAGQGTDTQYF. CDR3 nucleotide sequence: TGCGCCAGCAGCTTGGCGGGACAGGGCACAGATACGCAGTATTTT.

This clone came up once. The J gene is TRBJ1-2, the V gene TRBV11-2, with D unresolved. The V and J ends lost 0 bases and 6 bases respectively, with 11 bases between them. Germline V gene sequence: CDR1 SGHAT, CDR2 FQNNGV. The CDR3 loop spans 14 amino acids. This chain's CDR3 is CASSLDGNGNGYTF. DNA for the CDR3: TGTGCCAGCAGCTTAGATGGTAACGGAAATGGCTACACCTTC.

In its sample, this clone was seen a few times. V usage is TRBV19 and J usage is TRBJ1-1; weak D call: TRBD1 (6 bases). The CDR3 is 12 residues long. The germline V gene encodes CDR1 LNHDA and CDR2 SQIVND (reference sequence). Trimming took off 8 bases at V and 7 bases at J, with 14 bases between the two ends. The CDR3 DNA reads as TGTGCCAGTGCGACTCAGGACAGTGAAGCTTTCTTT. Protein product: CASATQDSEAFF.

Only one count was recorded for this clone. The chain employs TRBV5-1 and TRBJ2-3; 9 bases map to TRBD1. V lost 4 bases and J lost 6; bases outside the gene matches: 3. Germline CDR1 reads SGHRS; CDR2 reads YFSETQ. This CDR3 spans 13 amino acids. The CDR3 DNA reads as TGCGCCAGCAGCCCGGGACAGGGTGATACGCAGTATTTT. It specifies CASSPGQGDTQYF.

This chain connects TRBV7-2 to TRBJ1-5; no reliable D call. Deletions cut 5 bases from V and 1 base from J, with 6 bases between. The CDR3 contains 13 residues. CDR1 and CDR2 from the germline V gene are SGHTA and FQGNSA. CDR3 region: CASSTQSNQPQHF. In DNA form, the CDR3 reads TGTGCCAGCAGCACCCAAAGCAATCAGCCCCAGCATTTT.

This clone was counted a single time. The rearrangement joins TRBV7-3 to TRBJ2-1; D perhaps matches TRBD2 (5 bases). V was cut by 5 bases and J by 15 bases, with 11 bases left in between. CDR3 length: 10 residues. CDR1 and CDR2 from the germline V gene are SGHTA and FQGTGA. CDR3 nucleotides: TGTGCCAGCAGCAACAAGGCGGGGTTCTTC. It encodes CASSNKAGFF. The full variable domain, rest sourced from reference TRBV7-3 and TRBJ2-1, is GAGVSQTPSNKVTEKGKYVELRCDPISGHTALYWYRQSLGQGPEFLIYFQGTGAADDSGLPNDRFFAVRPEGSVSTLKIQRTERGDSAVYLCASSNKAGFFGPGTRLTVL.

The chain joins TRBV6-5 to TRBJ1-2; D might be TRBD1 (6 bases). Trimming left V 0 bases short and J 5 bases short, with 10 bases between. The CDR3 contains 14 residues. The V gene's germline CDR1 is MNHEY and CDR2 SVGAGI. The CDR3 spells CASSYSGQKYGYTF. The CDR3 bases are TGTGCCAGCAGTTACTCCGGACAGAAGTATGGCTACACCTTC.

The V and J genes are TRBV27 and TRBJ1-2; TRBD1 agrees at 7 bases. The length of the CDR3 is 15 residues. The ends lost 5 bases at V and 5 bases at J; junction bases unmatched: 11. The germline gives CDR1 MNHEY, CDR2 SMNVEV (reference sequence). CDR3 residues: CASSVRQGHYYGYTF. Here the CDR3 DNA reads TGTGCCAGCAGTGTTAGACAGGGCCACTATTATGGCTACACCTTC.

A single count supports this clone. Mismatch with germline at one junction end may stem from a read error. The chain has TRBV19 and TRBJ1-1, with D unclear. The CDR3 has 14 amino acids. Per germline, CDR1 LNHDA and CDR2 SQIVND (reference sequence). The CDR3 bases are TGTGCCAGTAGGATAGGGCCCCCGAACACTGAAGCTTTCTTT. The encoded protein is CASRIGPPNTEAFF.

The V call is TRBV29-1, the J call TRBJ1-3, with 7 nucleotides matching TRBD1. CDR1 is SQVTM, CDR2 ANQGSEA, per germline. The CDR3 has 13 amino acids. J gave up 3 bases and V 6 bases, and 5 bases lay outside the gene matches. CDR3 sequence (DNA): TGCAGCGTGGGAGGGGGCGTTGGAAACACCATATATTTT. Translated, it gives CSVGGGVGNTIYF.

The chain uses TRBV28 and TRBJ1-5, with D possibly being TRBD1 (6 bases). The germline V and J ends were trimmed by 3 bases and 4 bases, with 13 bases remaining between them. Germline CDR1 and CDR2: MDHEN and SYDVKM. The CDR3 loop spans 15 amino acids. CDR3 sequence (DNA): TGTGCCAGCAGTTTGAAAGGGGGGCTAAATCAGCCCCAGCATTTT. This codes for CASSLKGGLNQPQHF.

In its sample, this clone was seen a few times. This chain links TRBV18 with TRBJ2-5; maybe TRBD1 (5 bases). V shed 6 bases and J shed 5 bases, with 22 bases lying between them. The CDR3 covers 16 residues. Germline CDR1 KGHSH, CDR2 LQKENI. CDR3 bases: TGTGCCAGCTCCCTCAGGGATGCAAAAATGGGGGAGACCCAGTACTTC. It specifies CASSLRDAKMGETQYF.